The 8 T cell receptor beta chains below come from one sample, sequenced in a study of vaccination and CD4 T cells after COVID-19. Oncomine TCR Beta short-read sequencing was applied to DNA from cultured CD4+ T cells. Via MiXCR, TCRdb re-called the PCR reads, giving one row per CDR3 protein. The sample has 15,000 to 20,000 distinct CDR3 sequences, approximately 51% seen once; the top ten hold roughly 6.2%. What these receptors recognize is not known. Sample treatment: approximately 10-day PBMC culture with coronavirus spike peptide pools or control peptides (ViraFEST assay). The sequenced sample was CD4+ T cells from blood, cultured in vitro. The receptor source for this set is a human donor who had recovered from COVID-19.

This sequence joins TRBV4-1 and TRBJ1-2; D gene uncertain. V was trimmed by 0 bases and J by 6 bases, leaving 14 bases between them. This CDR3 spans 15 amino acids. Germline CDR1 is MGHRA and CDR2 is YSYEKL. CDR3 residues: CASSQEFNSWNGYTF. The CDR3, as DNA: TGCGCCAGCAGCCAAGAGTTCAACTCATGGAATGGCTACACCTTC.

The genes are TRBV6-1 and TRBJ2-7, with D hard to call. Germline V gives CDR1 MNHNS, CDR2 SASEGT. CDR3 length: 13 amino acids. Trimming pared 7 bases from V and 0 bases from J, leaving 10 bases between. Here the CDR3 reads CASIGALSYEQYF. In nucleotides, the CDR3 is TGTGCCAGCATCGGAGCCCTCTCCTACGAGCAGTACTTC.

The J gene is TRBJ1-1, the V gene TRBV11-2, with 8 positions matching TRBD1. CDR3 size: 16 residues. CDR1 and CDR2 (germline): SGHAT, FQNNGV. V lost 0 bases and J lost 0; bases outside the gene matches: 3. This CDR3 reads CASSLDGQGMNTEAFF. Here the CDR3 DNA reads TGTGCCAGCAGCTTAGATGGACAGGGAATGAACACTGAAGCTTTCTTT.

The CDR3 DNA sequence: TGTGCCAGCACCCTAACCCCCCAGGGGGGAACCGGGGAGCTGTTTTTT. Residues: CASTLTPQGGTGELFF. This sequence joins TRBV7-3 and TRBJ2-2; tentatively, D is TRBD1 (7 bases). Germline V CDR1 and CDR2: SGHTA, FQGTGA. CDR3 size: 16 residues. Trimming removed 7 bases from V and 5 bases from J, with 20 bases in between.

This chain uses TRBV7-2 with TRBJ1-5, with TRBD1 as a possible D gene (5 bases). Germline assignment: CDR1 SGHTA and CDR2 FQGNSA. This CDR3 has 13 amino acids. Trimming shortened V by 5 bases and J by 5 bases, and 10 bases separated the two germline ends. The CDR3 nucleotides read TGTGCCAGCAGCCTCAAAGGGGATCAGCCCCAGCATTTT. It specifies CASSLKGDQPQHF.

Only a few counts were recorded for this clonotype. The chain is built from TRBV2 and TRBJ1-3; D remains ambiguous. Trimming stripped 3 bases from V and 3 bases from J, with 3 bases between. Germline CDR1 SNHLY, CDR2 FYNNEI. CDR3 length: 12 residues. This CDR3 is CASSENGNTIYF. In nucleotides, the CDR3 is TGTGCCAGCAGTGAGAATGGAAACACCATATATTTT. The whole variable domain, remainder taken from reference TRBV2 and TRBJ1-3, is EPEVTQTPSHQVTQMGQEVILRCVPISNHLYFYWYRQILGQKVEFLVSFYNNEISEKSEIFDDQFSVERPDGSNFTLKIRSTKLEDSAMYFCASSENGNTIYFGEGSWLTVV.

The V call is TRBV25-1, the J call TRBJ2-2; no definite D call. Germline V gives CDR1 MGHDK, CDR2 SYGVNS. The CDR3 is made up of 12 amino acids. Deletions cut 8 bases from V and 0 bases from J, with 4 bases between. The CDR3, as DNA: TGTGCCAGCCGGACGAACACCGGGGAGCTGTTTTTT. It yields the protein CASRTNTGELFF.

This rearrangement joins TRBV29-1 to TRBJ2-2; 9 positions agree with TRBD2. Germline V CDR1 and CDR2: SQVTM, ANQGSEA. This CDR3 contains 14 residues. Trimming removed 5 bases from V and 8 bases from J; junction bases left unmatched: 9. The CDR3 loop reads CSVSIAGEWGELFF. The CDR3 DNA is TGCAGCGTTTCCATAGCGGGAGAATGGGGGGAGCTGTTTTTT.